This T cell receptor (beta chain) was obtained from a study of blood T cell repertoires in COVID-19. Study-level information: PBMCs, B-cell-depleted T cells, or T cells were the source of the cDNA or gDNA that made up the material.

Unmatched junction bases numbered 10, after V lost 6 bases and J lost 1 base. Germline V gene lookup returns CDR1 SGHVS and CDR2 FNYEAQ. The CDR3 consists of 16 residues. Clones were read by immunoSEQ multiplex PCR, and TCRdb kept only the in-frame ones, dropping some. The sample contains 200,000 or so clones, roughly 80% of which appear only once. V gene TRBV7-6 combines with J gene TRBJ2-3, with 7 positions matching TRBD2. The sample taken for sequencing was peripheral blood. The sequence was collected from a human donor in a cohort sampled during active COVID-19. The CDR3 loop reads CASRATAGAGTDTQYF. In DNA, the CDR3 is TGTGCCAGCAGGGCGACGGCGGGAGCGGGCACAGATACGCAGTATTTT. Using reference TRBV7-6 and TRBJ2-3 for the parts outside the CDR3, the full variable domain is GAGVSQSPRYKVTKRGQDVALRCDPISGHVSLYWYRQALGQGPEFLTYFNYEAQQDKSGLPNDRFSAERPEGSISTLTIQRTEQRDSAMYRCASRATAGAGTDTQYFGPGTRLTVL.